This T cell receptor (beta chain) was obtained from a study of T cell repertoires in cytomegalovirus infection (dated by TCRdb to 2018 to 2020). General notes on the study: Donor HLA type was relevant to the analysis, as public TCR beta signatures indicated carriage of CMV infection together with the matching HLA type.

The investigation overall reported the following: The ex vivo response was dominated by HLA-C-restricted CMV-specific TCR beta clonotypes, and the single most frequent clonotype in two of eight donors was supplied by these HLA-C-restricted clonotypes. Carriers of CMV infection plus the relevant HLA type were discriminated by the cumulative frequency of public TCR beta family members in the study cohort and in an independent approximately 400-donor cohort.

TCRdb names Illumina HiSeq 1500 as the instrument used. TCRdb ran its own pipeline on the public reads, namely fastp trimming at Q25 and MiXCR clone calling, and kept in-frame beta chains. Under each unique CDR3 protein, matching rows form one entry showing the most common genes and DNA. The sample table holds about 360,000 distinct CDR3 sequences, of which 15% to 20% were seen once. The top ten constitute 7.5% to 9.5% of the sample. About this clonotype: This receptor's antigen is unknown. There are no base qualities to consult, and no much larger clone falls within one base.

This TCR was recovered from a human donor in good health (CMV status not recorded). Some clones in this sample may be carry-over from other donors' samples. Source material: PBMCs.

The CDR3 protein: CSARDHGGVALNEKLFF. The nucleotide sequence reads as follows: TGCAGTGCTAGAGATCACGGGGGGGTCGCCCTTAATGAAAAACTGTTTTTT. Here the chain combines TRBV20-1 and TRBJ1-4, with a weak D call of TRBD1 (5 bases match). In the germline V gene (reference sequence), CDR1 corresponds to DFQATT and CDR2 to SNEGSKA. V is clipped by 0 bases and J by 4 bases, and the sequence between their germline boundaries is 18 bases long. Taken from cysteine to phenylalanine, the CDR3 has 17 residues. The sequence is cut down to CDR3 DNA, 51 bases in frame from base 1.